One T cell receptor (beta chain) is described in this entry. Its antigen is currently unknown. The data were obtained in a study of shared clonotypes between healthy human individuals. On the study more broadly: Donor composition was a couple of women and a few men, aged 18 to 49. For every donor, three CD4 naive, three CD4 memory, two CD8 naive and one CD8 memory plates were used.

Clones were sequenced by immunoSEQ multiplex PCR, and TCRdb holds only the in-frame ones, with some missing. This table has around 940,000 clones, approximately 80% appearing once. Study-wide results and caveats: In general, naive subsets displayed greater estimated richness than memory subsets did.

The CDR3 has 16 amino acids. The J segment lost 9 bases and the V segment lost 0 bases, leaving 8 bases of the junction unmatched. CDR1 is SGHRS and CDR2 is YFSETQ in the germline V gene. The sample comprised memory CD4+ T cells sorted from blood. Subset defined: CD45RA-negative fraction. The receptor was derived from a man younger than 30 in good health. The chain carries TRBV5-1 and TRBJ2-1; 11 bases line up with TRBD2. CDR3 coding DNA: TGCGCCAGCAGCTTGGAGGGTAGCGGGAGGGCCTCTGAGCAGTTCTTC. Amino acid sequence: CASSLEGSGRASEQFF.